Shown below are 13 T cell receptor beta chains from a single sample sequenced in a study of shared clonotypes between healthy human individuals. Naive CD8 cells lacked CD45RO and underwent positive selection for CCR7, leaving out terminally differentiated effector memory CD45RA+ cells. Assay used: immunoSEQ multiplex PCR; TCRdb lists only in-frame clones, some missing. The top ten hold 1.7% of the sample, which has around 2.1 million clones, around 93% seen once. Sequencing was carried out using naive CD8+ T cells from PBMCs. The receptors were gathered from a man between 18 and 29 years old in good health. Some clones in this sample may be carry-over from other donors' samples.

The chain links TRBV28 to TRBJ1-4; D gene uncertain. The V and J ends lost 2 bases and 7 bases respectively, with 8 bases between them. Germline V gene sequence: CDR1 MDHEN, CDR2 SYDVKM. The CDR3 extends over 13 amino acids. The CDR3 spells CASSLILGEKLFF. CDR3 coding DNA: TGTGCCAGCAGTTTAATCTTGGGTGAAAAACTGTTTTTT.

The rearrangement links TRBV9 to TRBJ1-5; possibly TRBD1 for D (6 bases). The length of the CDR3 is 15 residues. Germline V gene sequence: CDR1 SGDLS, CDR2 YYNGEE. V was trimmed by 1 base and J by 4 bases, leaving 12 bases between them. The CDR3 nucleotides are TGTGCCAGCAGCGTACAGGGGAAACTTAATCAGCCCCAGCATTTT. This codes for CASSVQGKLNQPQHF.

Only one count was recorded for this clone. The rearrangement links TRBV7-2 to TRBJ2-1; possibly TRBD2 for D (7 bases). The V end was cut by 5 bases, the J end by 3 bases, with 17 bases between. The CDR3 is made up of 16 amino acids. CDR1 is SGHTA and CDR2 is FQGNSA in the germline V gene. The CDR3 nucleotides read TGTGCCAGCAGCCCGGGGGGCCGGCCCTACTACAATGAGCAGTTCTTC. Translated, it gives CASSPGGRPYYNEQFF.

As concerns this clone: The sample contains more than one DNA sequence encoding this CDR3. The chain uses TRBV27 and TRBJ2-7, with D possibly matching TRBD2 (5 bases). Germline CDR1 reads MNHEY; CDR2 reads SMNVEV (reference sequence). Between the trimmed V and J ends, which lost 0 bases and 0 bases, there was a span of 9 bases. The CDR3 length is 15 residues. This CDR3 reads CASSLSGRSSYEQYF. CDR3 nucleotides: TGTGCCAGCAGTTTATCGGGGAGAAGCTCCTACGAGCAGTACTTC.

This clone was seen a single time. The chain uses TRBV14 and TRBJ2-1, with D maybe TRBD2 (5 bases). The CDR3 consists of 16 residues. V was clipped by 0 bases and J by 5 bases, with 14 bases between them. Germline CDR1 is SGHDN and CDR2 is FVKESK. The CDR3 DNA sequence: TGTGCCAGCAGCCAAGATGGAGGACCCGACCACAATGAGCAGTTCTTC. This codes for CASSQDGGPDHNEQFF.

The chain combines TRBV7-9 with TRBJ2-2; 8 bases are shared with TRBD2. This CDR3 contains 16 residues. CDR1 SEHNR and CDR2 FQNEAQ come from the germline V gene (reference sequence). The junction had 6 bases not matched to a gene; V was cut back by 6 bases and J by 0 bases. CDR3 nucleotide sequence: TGTGCCAGCAGTCCACTTAGCGGGACGAACACCGGGGAGCTGTTTTTT. Its translation is CASSPLSGTNTGELFF. Together with reference TRBV7-9 and TRBJ2-2, the CDR3 gives the full variable domain: DTGVSQNPRHKITKRGQNVTFRCDPISEHNRLYWYRQTLGQGPEFLTYFQNEAQLEKSRLLSDRFSAERPKGSFSTLEIQRTEQGDSAMYLCASSPLSGTNTGELFFGEGSRLTVL.

This clone was seen a handful of times. The chain combines TRBV30 with TRBJ1-1, with no clear D. V was pared by 2 bases and J by 5 bases, with 24 bases between. This CDR3 contains 17 residues. Germline V gene sequence: CDR1 GTSNPN, CDR2 SVGIG (reference sequence). The CDR3 loop reads CAWSPSPSEDVGTEAFF. The CDR3 DNA is TGTGCCTGGAGTCCCTCCCCGAGCGAAGACGTCGGGACTGAAGCTTTCTTT. Variable domain in full (rest from reference TRBV30 and TRBJ1-1): SQTIHQWPATLVQPVGSPLSLECTVEGTSNPNLYWYRQAAGRGLQLLFYSVGIGQISSEVPQNLSASRPQDRQFILSSKKLLLSDSGFYLCAWSPSPSEDVGTEAFFGQGTRLTVV.

The J gene is TRBJ1-1, the V gene TRBV11-2; D not certain. Between the trimmed V and J ends, which lost 5 bases and 1 base, there was a span of 14 bases. Germline CDR1 is SGHAT and CDR2 is FQNNGV. This CDR3 has 15 residues. The CDR3 DNA reads TGTGCCAGCAGCACCGGACGGATACCGAACACTGAAGCTTTCTTT. It translates to CASSTGRIPNTEAFF.

The genes are TRBV6-1 and TRBJ2-5; 9 nucleotides agree with TRBD1. The CDR3 runs to 17 residues. CDR1 is MNHNS, CDR2 SASEGT, per germline. Trimming took 2 bases from V and 5 from J; bases not matched to a gene: 12. This CDR3 is CASSERWTGDMLETQYF. CDR3 coding DNA: TGTGCCAGCAGTGAACGTTGGACAGGGGATATGTTGGAGACCCAGTACTTC.

The chain carries TRBV2 and TRBJ2-6; TRBD1 matches at 9 bases. This CDR3 comprises 16 residues. Germline V gene lookup returns CDR1 SNHLY and CDR2 FYNNEI. V dropped 11 bases and J dropped 2; count of bases not matched to a gene: 10. The CDR3 protein is CAGRDRDSPGANVLTF. The CDR3 DNA reads as TGTGCCGGCCGGGACAGGGACTCCCCTGGGGCCAACGTCCTGACTTTC. The full variable domain, with the rest looked up from reference TRBV2 and TRBJ2-6, is EPEVTQTPSHQVTQMGQEVILRCVPISNHLYFYWYRQILGQKVEFLVSFYNNEISEKSEIFDDQFSVERPDGSNFTLKIRSTKLEDSAMYFCAGRDRDSPGANVLTFGAGSRLTVL.

This clone has just one count. The rearrangement uses TRBV19 and TRBJ2-1, with TRBD2 matching over 13 bases. Trimming removed 5 bases from V and 8 bases from J; junction bases left unmatched: 6. The CDR3 spans 15 residues. Germline CDR1 and CDR2: LNHDA and SQIVND (reference sequence). The CDR3 region has the DNA TGTGCCAGTAGTGGACTAGCGGGAGCGGCCTATGAGCAGTTCTTC. Its protein is CASSGLAGAAYEQFF.

Here the CDR3 reads CASSLVENGYTF. DNA of the CDR3: TGTGCCAGCAGCTTAGTCGAGAATGGCTACACCTTC. This chain links TRBV7-8 with TRBJ1-2; D call uncertain. Trimming pared 1 base from V and 6 bases from J, leaving 6 bases between. CDR1 SGHVS and CDR2 FQNEAQ come from the germline V gene. The CDR3 extends over 12 amino acids. The complete variable domain, with remaining parts taken from reference TRBV7-8 and TRBJ1-2, reads GAGVSQSPRYKVAKRGQDVALRCDPISGHVSLFWYQQALGQGPEFLTYFQNEAQLDKSGLPSDRFFAERPEGSVSTLKIQRTQQEDSAVYLCASSLVENGYTFGSGTRLTVV.

J is TRBJ1-1 and V is TRBV7-9; D remains ambiguous. This CDR3 region has 15 residues. Trimming cost V 2 bases and J 0 bases, with 10 bases left between them. Germline V gene data show CDR1 as SEHNR and CDR2 as FQNEAQ (reference sequence). The CDR3 spells CASSLQASMNTEAFF. CDR3 DNA sequence: TGTGCCAGCAGCTTACAGGCCTCCATGAACACTGAAGCTTTCTTT.